This entry lists 24 T cell receptor beta chains sequenced from one sample in a study of T-cell reconstitution after alpha-beta-depleted transplantation in children. Unique molecular identifiers were incorporated into the prepared TCRbeta library. TCRdb recomputed calls from the PCR reads with MiXCR, one row per CDR3 protein. The sample lists around 600,000 distinct CDR3 sequences; about 10% were seen once. The sample was PBMCs from the stem cell graft donor, taken from the stem cell graft. The receptors stem from a human donor who donated a stem cell graft to a child with acute myeloid leukemia.

This clonotype came up a few times. This chain connects TRBV3-1 to TRBJ1-1; perhaps TRBD1 as D (6 bases). V was shortened by 4 bases and J by 7 bases, with 19 bases between the two germline ends. The CDR3 extends over 15 amino acids. Germline V gene sequence: CDR1 LGHDT, CDR2 YNNKEL (reference sequence). CDR3 bases: TGTGCCAGCAGCCTACTTAAAGGGGGTCAAAGTGAAGCTTTCTTT. The encoded protein is CASSLLKGGQSEAFF.

The rearrangement joins TRBV5-1 to TRBJ2-7, with D possibly matching TRBD1 (5 bases). The CDR3 runs 16 residues. Between the trimmed V and J ends, which lost 0 bases and 7 bases, there was a span of 20 bases. From germline, CDR1 is SGHRS and CDR2 YFSETQ. CDR3 DNA: TGCGCCAGCAGCTTGGGCCCACGGTTGGGGCCAAGGGAGCAGTACTTC. Its translation: CASSLGPRLGPREQYF. The whole variable domain, remainder taken from reference TRBV5-1 and TRBJ2-7, is KAGVTQTPRYLIKTRGQQVTLSCSPISGHRSVSWYQQTPGQGLQFLFEYFSETQRNKGNFPGRFSGRQFSNSRSEMNVSTLELGDSALYLCASSLGPRLGPREQYFGPGTRLTVT.

This chain links TRBV28 with TRBJ2-5; TRBD1 aligns across 7 bases. CDR1 and CDR2 from the germline V gene are MDHEN and SYDVKM. This CDR3 region has 13 residues. With V trimmed by 5 bases and J by 5 bases, 5 bases remained unmatched. The CDR3 DNA is TGTGCCAGCAGTCCACAGGGGCCGGAGACCCAGTACTTC. Its protein is CASSPQGPETQYF.

The chain recombines TRBV13 with TRBJ1-1, with TRBD1 as a possible D gene (5 bases). This CDR3 is built from 18 residues. Germline assignment: CDR1 PRHDT and CDR2 FYEKMQ (reference sequence). Trimming took off 7 bases at V and 0 bases at J, with 24 bases between the two ends. DNA for the CDR3: TGTGCCAGCACCTTCGGCGCGGGGGTTACACCCATGAACACTGAAGCTTTCTTT. It encodes CASTFGAGVTPMNTEAFF.

In this sample, this clonotype turned up a few times. The V call is TRBV9, the J call TRBJ2-7; perhaps TRBD2 as D (5 bases). Germline CDR1 reads SGDLS; CDR2 reads YYNGEE. The V end lost 0 bases, the J end lost 7 bases, and 17 bases lay between the germline ends. The CDR3 sequence is 15 residues long. The CDR3 coding sequence is TGTGCCAGCAGCGTAGAAGGACGGTCGGGCGGGGAGCAGTACTTC. Amino acids: CASSVEGRSGGEQYF. Based on the CDR3 plus reference TRBV9 and TRBJ2-7, the full variable domain is DSGVTQTPKHLITATGQRVTLRCSPRSGDLSVYWYQQSLDQGLQFLIQYYNGEERAKGNILERFSAQQFPDLHSELNLSSLELGDSALYFCASSVEGRSGGEQYFGPGTRLTVT.

The rearrangement links TRBV30 to TRBJ2-1; TRBD2 aligns across 11 bases. With V trimmed by 2 bases and J by 6 bases, 6 bases remained unmatched. The CDR3 totals 15 residues. Germline assignment: CDR1 GTSNPN and CDR2 SVGIG (reference sequence). CDR3: CAWSSLLAGGNEQFF. The CDR3 DNA reads as TGTGCCTGGAGTTCACTCCTAGCGGGAGGCAATGAGCAGTTCTTC.

The rearrangement links TRBV5-1 to TRBJ2-3, with 8 bases aligning to TRBD2. CDR3 length equals 14 residues. Germline values: CDR1 SGHRS, CDR2 YFSETQ. V shed 9 bases, J shed 3 bases, and the junction held 9 bases outside the gene matches. CDR3 sequence reads: CATQTGLATDTQYF. The CDR3 DNA follows: TGCGCCACCCAAACAGGACTAGCAACAGATACGCAGTATTTT.

This chain links TRBV10-2 with TRBJ2-3, with D uncertain. CDR1 WSHSY and CDR2 SAAADI come from the germline V gene. The CDR3 has 13 amino acids. The V end was cut by 8 bases, the J end by 0 bases, with 9 bases between. The CDR3 loop reads CASSVYSTDTQYF. In DNA form, the CDR3 reads TGCGCCAGCTCAGTGTACAGCACAGATACGCAGTATTTT.

The V and J genes are TRBV7-8 and TRBJ2-4, with 8 bases identical to TRBD2. The CDR3 totals 17 residues. Germline V CDR1 and CDR2: SGHVS, FQNEAQ. V was pared by 2 bases and J by 2 bases, with 8 bases of the junction left unmatched. CDR3 DNA sequence: TGTGCCAGCAGCTTAAGTTCGGGACTAGGAACCAAAAACATTCAGTACTTC. This codes for CASSLSSGLGTKNIQYF.

The gene calls are TRBV6-2 or TRBV6-3 and TRBJ2-2, with 7 positions matching TRBD1. This CDR3 region has 12 residues. From germline, CDR1 is MNHEY and CDR2 SVGEGT. V dropped 5 bases and J dropped 9; count of bases not matched to a gene: 3. The CDR3 DNA follows: TGTGCCAGCAGTCCGACAGGGTGGGAGCTGTTTTTT. This gives the protein CASSPTGWELFF.

V usage is TRBV3-1 and J usage is TRBJ2-1; D is undetermined. The CDR3 extends over 11 amino acids. The V gene lost 3 bases and the J gene lost 10 bases, with 7 bases spanning the gap. Germline CDR1 reads LGHDT; CDR2 reads YNNKEL (reference sequence). As DNA, the CDR3 is TGTGCCAGCAGCCATTCGAGAGAGCAGTTCTTC. It encodes CASSHSREQFF.

This clonotype appeared many times. This sequence joins TRBV29-1 and TRBJ2-1, with 9 bases aligning to TRBD1. The germline V gene has CDR1 SQVTM and CDR2 ANQGSEA. With V trimmed by 6 bases and J by 7 bases, 10 bases remained unmatched. The CDR3 runs to 14 residues. The DNA of the CDR3 is TGCAGCGTCGAAACCGGGACAGGGTTAAATGAGCAGTTCTTC. Amino acid sequence: CSVETGTGLNEQFF.

There are many counts of this clonotype. V is TRBV7-2 and J is TRBJ1-3, with a weak D call TRBD1 (6 bases). This CDR3 region has 15 residues. The V and J ends lost 6 bases and 0 bases respectively, with 12 bases between them. The germline CDR1 and CDR2 sequences are SGHTA and FQGNSA. The DNA of the CDR3 is TGTGCCAGCAGTTTGGGGGACACCTCTGGAAACACCATATATTTT. Its translation is CASSLGDTSGNTIYF.

This clonotype was seen many times. CDR3 in amino acids: CSATAAQQGVTYEQYF. In DNA, the CDR3 is TGCAGTGCTACAGCGGCCCAGCAGGGGGTTACCTACGAGCAGTACTTC. The chain carries TRBV20-1 and TRBJ2-7; 7 nucleotides line up with TRBD1. CDR3 length: 16 residues. CDR1 DFQATT and CDR2 SNEGSKA come from the germline V gene (reference sequence). V shed 4 bases, J shed 2 bases, and the junction held 14 bases outside the gene matches.

This chain joins TRBV9 and TRBJ2-2, with 10 nucleotides matching TRBD2. There are 17 residues in the CDR3. The germline V gene encodes CDR1 SGDLS and CDR2 YYNGEE. V gave up 0 bases and J gave up 3 bases; unmatched junction bases: 5. CDR3 coding DNA: TGTGCCAGCAGCGTAGCACGACTAGCGGGTTACACCGGGGAGCTGTTTTTT. This codes for CASSVARLAGYTGELFF.

This clonotype was observed a handful of times. The CDR3 here is CSVGDGIRTQYF. The CDR3 DNA reads as TGCAGCGTTGGGGACGGGATACGCACGCAGTATTTT. The V and J genes are TRBV29-1 and TRBJ2-3; possibly TRBD1 or TRBD2 for D (5 bases each). Germline CDR1 SQVTM, CDR2 ANQGSEA. This CDR3 is 12 amino acids long. V dropped 4 bases and J dropped 9 bases, with 14 bases sitting between them.

The V and J genes are TRBV2 and TRBJ2-2; D is uncertain. The CDR3 has 11 amino acids. V gave up 11 bases and J gave up 4 bases, with 8 bases separating them. Germline CDR1 and CDR2: SNHLY and FYNNEI. CDR3 amino acids: CAVVGTGELFF. CDR3 nucleotide sequence: TGTGCCGTGGTAGGCACCGGGGAGCTGTTTTTT. The whole variable domain, filled in from reference TRBV2 and TRBJ2-2, reads EPEVTQTPSHQVTQMGQEVILRCVPISNHLYFYWYRQILGQKVEFLVSFYNNEISEKSEIFDDQFSVERPDGSNFTLKIRSTKLEDSAMYFCAVVGTGELFFGEGSRLTVL.

The chain combines TRBV6-2 or TRBV6-3 with TRBJ1-1; D is undetermined. Trimming removed 2 bases at V and 11 bases at J, with 12 bases between. Germline V gene sequence: CDR1 MNHEY, CDR2 SVGEGT. The CDR3 contains 12 residues. This chain's CDR3 is CASSYRQSRAFF. The CDR3 region has the DNA TGTGCCAGCAGTTACAGGCAATCGAGGGCTTTCTTT.

This clonotype was recorded at least ten times. The gene calls are TRBV6-5 and TRBJ2-7, with D maybe TRBD2 (5 bases). The ends were cut back, 2 bases at V and 0 bases at J, with 11 bases in the middle. This CDR3 contains 15 residues. CDR1 is MNHEY, CDR2 SVGAGI, per germline. CDR3 sequence reads: CASSYTTDSSYEQYF. In DNA, the CDR3 is TGTGCCAGCAGTTACACGACGGACTCCTCCTACGAGCAGTACTTC.

This clonotype was detected ten times or more. One end of the junction is discordant with germline, which a read error may explain. The chain recombines TRBV4-1 with TRBJ2-1; D perhaps matches TRBD1 (5 bases). The CDR3 spans 13 residues. Germline-derived CDR1 and CDR2 are MGHRA and YSYEKL. The CDR3 DNA is TGCGCCAGCAGCCAAGATAGAGGCCCCCCCAGGGTCTTC. Protein product: CASSQDRGPPRVF.

Here the CDR3 reads CASSLIGSDTQYF. CDR3 bases: TGTGCCAGCAGCTTAATCGGGTCGGATACGCAGTATTTT. The gene calls are TRBV7-3 and TRBJ2-3, with unresolved D. This CDR3 comprises 13 residues. Per the germline V gene, CDR1 is SGHTA and CDR2 is FQGTGA. Trimming cost V 1 base and J 6 bases, with 8 bases left between them.

This rearrangement joins TRBV7-9 to TRBJ2-7; D gene unclear. Trimming took off 5 bases at V and 3 bases at J, with 11 bases between the two ends. This CDR3 is built from 13 residues. Per the germline V gene, CDR1 is SEHNR and CDR2 is FQNEAQ (reference sequence). CDR3 coding DNA: TGTGCCAGCAGCGGGTTTTTAGGCTACGAGCAGTACTTC. It encodes CASSGFLGYEQYF.

Ten or more counts support this clonotype. The chain has TRBV12-3 or TRBV12-4 and TRBJ2-3; D is undetermined. Trimming pared 2 bases from V and 4 bases from J, leaving 4 bases between. This CDR3 comprises 12 residues. CDR3 coding DNA: TGTGCCAGCAGTTTACTGCCAGATACGCAGTATTTT. Translated: CASSLLPDTQYF.

V usage is TRBV28 and J usage is TRBJ1-4; 7 bases agree with TRBD1. J gave up 10 bases and V 7 bases, and 18 bases lay outside the gene matches. This CDR3 region has 16 residues. Germline V lookup: CDR1 MDHEN, CDR2 SYDVKM. In DNA form, the CDR3 reads TGTGCCAGCACCCCACAGGGACAGACGAAAGTGGGAAAACTGTTTTTT. This codes for CASTPQGQTKVGKLFF.